This is a list of T cell receptor beta chains from one sample in a study of T cells in localized non-small cell lung cancer. The table came from immunoSEQ multiplex PCR; TCRdb's copy has only in-frame clones and leaves some out. The profile shows fewer than 25,000 clones, just over 90% of them singletons. Here the sequenced sample was peripheral blood, taken before any cancer treatment. These receptors all stem from a woman aged 35 to 70 with stage I lung adenocarcinoma. The CDR3 runs from the conserved cysteine through the conserved F or W. Each record gives: CDR3 length, D gene, V gene, J gene, clone size, CDR3 DNA, CDR3 protein. The D gene is left open where the match is weak. Size tells how often a clone was seen (once, few, many) or the class of an expanded clone, and some rows leave it out.

15,-,TRBV5-1,TRBJ1-1,few,TGCGCCAGCAGCCCGATACAGGGTAAGAACACTGAAGCTTTCTTT,CASSPIQGKNTEAFF
13,-,TRBV28,TRBJ2-2,-,TGTGCCAGCAGTTTATCAGAGACCGGGGAGCTGTTTTTT,CASSLSETGELFF
13,-,TRBV6-6,TRBJ2-7,-,TGTGCCAGCACCAAGGGGGTATCCTACGAGCAGTACTTC,CASTKGVSYEQYF
17,-,TRBV6-1,TRBJ2-6,-,TGTGCCAGCAGTGAACTTGGGGTTCGCTCTGGGGCCAACGTCCTGACTTTC,CASSELGVRSGANVLTF
14,-,TRBV19,TRBJ1-5,-,TGTGCCAGTAGAGCCCCAGGGGATGGTCAGCCCCAGCATTTT,CASRAPGDGQPQHF
14,-,TRBV9,TRBJ1-3,-,TGTGCCAGCAGCGCCCAACAAGTGGGAAACACCATATATTTT,CASSAQQVGNTIYF
14,-,TRBV2,TRBJ2-6,few,TGTGCCACCGCAGGCTTCGCTGGGGCCAACGTCCTGACTTTC,CATAGFAGANVLTF
12,-,TRBV6-5,TRBJ1-1,once,TGTGCCAGCAGTTATTTTGAAACTGAAGCTTTCTTT,CASSYFETEAFF
15,TRBD1,TRBV5-1,TRBJ2-1,-,TGCGCCAGCAGCTTGGGGTGGACAGGGCTAAATGAGCAGTTCTTC,CASSLGWTGLNEQFF
14,-,TRBV5-1,TRBJ2-3,-,TGCGCCAGCAGCTTGGGCGCCCAAACAGATACGCAGTATTTT,CASSLGAQTDTQYF
13,-,TRBV10-2,TRBJ2-6,-,TGCGCCAGCCAACGAGGAGGGGCCAACGTCCTGACTTTC,CASQRGGANVLTF
15,TRBD2,TRBV30,TRBJ2-7,-,TGTGCTTGGAGTGCCCAGAGCGGGAGGATGCACGAGCAGTACTTC,CAWSAQSGRMHEQYF
13,-,TRBV5-1,TRBJ1-2,-,TGCGCCAGCAGGGCGACAGATAACTATGGCTACACCTTC,CASRATDNYGYTF
13,-,TRBV25-1,TRBJ1-2,-,TGTGCCAGCAGTGAATATAAGGGGTATGGCTACACCTTC,CASSEYKGYGYTF